The 14 T cell receptor beta chains presented below share a single source sample, sequenced in a study of HIV-infected children after antiretroviral therapy interruption (dated by TCRdb to the late 2010s). Read against the paper, the sample's treatment or condition label means: PENTA 11 planned treatment interruption arm or continuous ART arm. Preparation of the library involved 3' RACE. The sample was run on an Illumina MiSeq. TCR libraries were constructed from RNA with a 3' RACE protocol that used unique molecular identifiers to correct for PCR amplification bias. TCRdb reran the public reads through fastp at Q25 and MiXCR, keeping productive beta chains. Entries are consolidated by CDR3 protein sequence, retaining the most common genes and DNA. The sample includes fewer than 7,500 distinct CDR3 sequences, with 15% to 20% observed a single time. The top ten clones comprise roughly an eighth of the sample.

The source was CD45RO+ CD8+ T cells from PBMCs, pooled from several time points, collected from a donor given antiretroviral therapy, either interrupted or continuous. What this sample's cell subset or site label stands for: memory CD8+ CD45RO+ CD45RA- T cells. These receptors were collected from a pool of human donors with HIV.

There are a few counts of this clonotype. The V gene is TRBV12-3 or TRBV12-4, the J gene TRBJ2-1; either TRBD1 or TRBD2 may supply D (5 bases each). Trimming removed 2 bases from V and 10 bases from J, with 12 bases in between. CDR3 length equals 13 residues. The chain's CDR3 is CASSLTRDGEQFF. The DNA for the CDR3 is TGTGCCAGCAGTTTAACCCGGGACGGCGAGCAGTTCTTC.

This clonotype counts as medium-sized. J is TRBJ1-2 and V is TRBV21-1; the DNA was not used to check the table's D call, TRBD1. TRBV21-1 is shown as a pseudogene. CDR3 length: 16 residues. CDR3 DNA: TGTGCCAGCAGCAAGCTAACAGGTCTTTCTAACTATGGCTACACCTTC. It specifies CASSKLTGLSNYGYTF.

This clonotype rates as medium-sized. The chain uses TRBV20-1 and TRBJ2-7, with 11 bases aligning to TRBD2. Per the germline V gene, CDR1 is DFQATT and CDR2 is SNEGSKA (reference sequence). J was trimmed by 2 bases and V by 3 bases; bases with no gene match: 0. The CDR3 spans 13 residues. For the CDR3, the DNA is TGCAGTGCTAGGGGACTAGCGGCCTACGAGCAGTACTTC. Its translation is CSARGLAAYEQYF.

The chain joins TRBV20-1 to TRBJ2-1, with D tentatively TRBD1 (6 bases). CDR3 length equals 14 residues. V lost 3 bases and J lost 4, with 13 bases in between. Germline V gene data show CDR1 as DFQATT and CDR2 as SNEGSKA (reference sequence). This chain's CDR3 is CSASRGSTYNEQFF. CDR3 DNA sequence: TGCAGTGCTAGTAGGGGGTCTACGTACAATGAGCAGTTCTTC.

In its sample, this clonotype is medium-sized. The chain uses TRBV5-1 and TRBJ1-5; D unresolved. V was clipped by 4 bases and J by 3 bases, with 11 bases between them. The CDR3 length is 14 residues. Germline V gene sequence: CDR1 SGHRS, CDR2 YFSETQ. Written as DNA, the CDR3 is TGCGCCAGCAGCGAGGGTATCAACAATCAGCCCCAGCATTTT. It specifies CASSEGINNQPQHF. Combining the CDR3 with reference TRBV5-1 and TRBJ1-5 gives the whole variable domain KAGVTQTPRYLIKTRGQQVTLSCSPISGHRSVSWYQQTPGQGLQFLFEYFSETQRNKGNFPGRFSGRQFSNSRSEMNVSTLELGDSALYLCASSEGINNQPQHFGDGTRLSIL.

This clonotype has a count of ten or more. The chain links TRBV12-3 or TRBV12-4 to TRBJ1-4; weak D call: TRBD1 (6 bases). V dropped 2 bases and J dropped 5 bases, with 15 bases sitting between them. The CDR3 consists of 16 residues. CDR3 coding DNA: TGTGCCAGCAGTTTAAACCGACAGGCAAACAATGAAAAACTGTTTTTT. Protein: CASSLNRQANNEKLFF.

In this sample, this clonotype turned up many times. This chain uses TRBV7-9 with TRBJ2-1, with TRBD2 matching 8 bases. The CDR3 covers 17 residues. CDR1 is SEHNR and CDR2 is FQNEAQ in the germline V gene (reference sequence). After removal of 5 bases from V and 11 bases from J, the junction contained 20 bases not matched to a gene. CDR3 sequence: CASSLGIGQLAERKQFF. The DNA of the CDR3 is TGTGCCAGCAGCCTGGGGATAGGGCAACTAGCGGAGAGGAAGCAGTTCTTC.

This clonotype was counted many times. The chain couples TRBV7-2 to TRBJ1-2; no reliable D call. From germline, CDR1 is SGHTA and CDR2 FQGNSA. Deletions cut 7 bases from V and 8 bases from J, with 17 bases between. This CDR3 has 13 amino acids. The CDR3 loop reads CASTLKAGSGYTF. The CDR3, as DNA: TGTGCCAGCACCCTTAAAGCGGGATCCGGCTACACCTTC.

The chain has TRBV20-1 and TRBJ2-1; D gene ambiguous. The germline V gene has CDR1 DFQATT and CDR2 SNEGSKA (reference sequence). The CDR3 spans 16 residues. V gave up 0 bases and J gave up 0 bases, with 12 bases separating them. The CDR3 sequence is CSARDLKASSYNEQFF. The CDR3 DNA reads TGCAGTGCTAGAGATCTCAAGGCGAGCTCCTACAATGAGCAGTTCTTC.

V and J are TRBV11-2 and TRBJ2-7, with TRBD1 matching 10 bases. V was clipped by 1 base and J by 2 bases; unmatched bases: 5. Per the germline V gene, CDR1 is SGHAT and CDR2 is FQNNGV. The CDR3 runs 16 residues. The CDR3 here is CASSLVGTGVPYEQYF. The CDR3 coding sequence is TGTGCCAGCAGCTTAGTAGGGACAGGGGTTCCCTACGAGCAGTACTTC.

This clonotype showed up many times. The chain couples TRBV9 to TRBJ1-3; D remains ambiguous. Germline V gives CDR1 SGDLS, CDR2 YYNGEE. The CDR3 loop spans 16 amino acids. V was trimmed by 0 bases and J by 3 bases, leaving 13 bases between them. The CDR3 protein is CASSVAQAPNGNTIYF. The CDR3 nucleotides read TGTGCCAGCAGCGTAGCGCAGGCGCCTAATGGAAACACCATATATTTT.

By share, this clonotype counts as large. This chain joins TRBV20-1 and TRBJ1-5, with D possibly TRBD1 on 5 matching bases. Germline V gene sequence: CDR1 DFQATT, CDR2 SNEGSKA (reference sequence). V lost 1 base and J 5 bases, leaving 12 bases between the germline ends. The CDR3 sequence is 14 residues long. The chain's CDR3 is CSARGREEHQPQHF. CDR3 DNA: TGCAGTGCTAGAGGCAGGGAGGAGCATCAGCCCCAGCATTTT.

Many counts were recorded for this clonotype. J is TRBJ1-1 and V is TRBV11-2; D may be TRBD1 (6 bases). V lost 6 bases and J 5 bases, leaving 16 bases between the germline ends. The CDR3 is 14 amino acids. From germline, CDR1 is SGHAT and CDR2 FQNNGV. This chain's CDR3 is CASRRTRGRTEAFF. CDR3 DNA sequence: TGTGCCAGCAGACGAACCAGGGGAAGGACTGAAGCTTTCTTT.

This clonotype occurred many times. The chain has TRBV19 and TRBJ2-7; D perhaps matches TRBD2 (5 bases). The length of the CDR3 is 14 residues. Germline CDR1 and CDR2: LNHDA and SQIVND (reference sequence). The V end was cut by 5 bases, the J end by 6 bases, with 17 bases between. CDR3 region: CASSPRTDLAEQYF. The DNA for the CDR3 is TGTGCCAGTAGTCCAAGGACGGACCTAGCCGAGCAGTACTTC.